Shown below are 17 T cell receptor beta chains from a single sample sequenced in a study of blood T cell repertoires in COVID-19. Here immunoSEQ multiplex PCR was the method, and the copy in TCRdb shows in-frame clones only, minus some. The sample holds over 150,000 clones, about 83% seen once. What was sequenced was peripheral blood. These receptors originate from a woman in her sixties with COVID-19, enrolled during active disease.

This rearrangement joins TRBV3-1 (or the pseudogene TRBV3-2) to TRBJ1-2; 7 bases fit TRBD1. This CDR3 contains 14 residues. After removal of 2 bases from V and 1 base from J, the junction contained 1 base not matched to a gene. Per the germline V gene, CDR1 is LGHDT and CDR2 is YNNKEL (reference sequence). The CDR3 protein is CASSQNRGNYGYTF. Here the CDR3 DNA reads TGTGCCAGCAGCCAAAACAGGGGTAACTATGGCTACACCTTC.

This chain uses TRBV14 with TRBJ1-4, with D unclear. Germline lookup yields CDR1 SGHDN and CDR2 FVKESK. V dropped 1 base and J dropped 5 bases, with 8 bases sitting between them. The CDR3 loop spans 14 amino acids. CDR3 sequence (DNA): TGTGCCAGCAGCCAAGTCCAGGCGAATGAAAAACTGTTTTTT. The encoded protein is CASSQVQANEKLFF.

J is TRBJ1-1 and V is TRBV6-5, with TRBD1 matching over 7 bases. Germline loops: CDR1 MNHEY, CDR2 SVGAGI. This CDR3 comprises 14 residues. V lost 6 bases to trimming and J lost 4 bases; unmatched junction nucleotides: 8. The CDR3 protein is CASSGRGTITEAFF. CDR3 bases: TGTGCCAGCAGCGGCAGGGGGACGATCACTGAAGCTTTCTTT.

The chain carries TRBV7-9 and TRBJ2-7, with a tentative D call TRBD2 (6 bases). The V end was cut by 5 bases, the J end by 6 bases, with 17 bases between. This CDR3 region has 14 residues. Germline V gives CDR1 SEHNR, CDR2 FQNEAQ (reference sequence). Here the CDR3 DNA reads TGTGCCAGCAGCCACGCCGGGACTGGAGGCGAGCAGTACTTC. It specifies CASSHAGTGGEQYF.

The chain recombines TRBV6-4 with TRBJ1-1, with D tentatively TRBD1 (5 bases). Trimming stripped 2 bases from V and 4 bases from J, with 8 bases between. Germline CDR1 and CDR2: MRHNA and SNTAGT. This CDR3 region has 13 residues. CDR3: CASSDQGGTEAFF. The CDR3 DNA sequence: TGTGCCAGCAGTGACCAGGGAGGCACTGAAGCTTTCTTT.

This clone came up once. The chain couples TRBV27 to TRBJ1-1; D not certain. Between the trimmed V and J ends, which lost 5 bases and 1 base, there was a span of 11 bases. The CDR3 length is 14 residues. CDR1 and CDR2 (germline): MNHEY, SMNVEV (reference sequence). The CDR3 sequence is CASSPSRGNTEAFF. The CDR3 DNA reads TGTGCCAGCAGTCCTTCTCGGGGGAACACTGAAGCTTTCTTT.

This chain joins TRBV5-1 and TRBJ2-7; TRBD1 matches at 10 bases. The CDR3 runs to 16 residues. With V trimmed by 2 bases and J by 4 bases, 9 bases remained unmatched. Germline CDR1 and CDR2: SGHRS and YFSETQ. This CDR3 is CASSFTPGTGVYEQYF. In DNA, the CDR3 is TGCGCCAGCAGCTTCACCCCCGGGACAGGGGTTTACGAGCAGTACTTC.

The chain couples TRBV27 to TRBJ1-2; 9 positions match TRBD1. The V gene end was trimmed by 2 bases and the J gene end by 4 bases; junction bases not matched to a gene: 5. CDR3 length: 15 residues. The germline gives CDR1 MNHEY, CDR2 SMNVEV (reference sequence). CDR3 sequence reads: CASSLVGQGSYGYTF. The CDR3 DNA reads TGTGCCAGCAGTTTAGTGGGACAGGGTAGCTATGGCTACACCTTC.

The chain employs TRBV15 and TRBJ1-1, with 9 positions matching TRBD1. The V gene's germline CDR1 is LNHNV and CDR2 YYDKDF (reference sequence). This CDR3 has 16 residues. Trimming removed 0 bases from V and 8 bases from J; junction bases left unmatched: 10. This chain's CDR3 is CATSREGQGGSREAFF. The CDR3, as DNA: TGTGCCACCAGCAGAGAGGGACAGGGAGGGTCACGGGAAGCTTTCTTT.

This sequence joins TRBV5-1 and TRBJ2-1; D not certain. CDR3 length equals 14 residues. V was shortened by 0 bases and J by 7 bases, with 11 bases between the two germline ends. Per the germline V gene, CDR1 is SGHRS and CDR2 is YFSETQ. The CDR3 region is CASSLEAPPNEQFF. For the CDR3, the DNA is TGCGCCAGCAGCTTGGAAGCCCCTCCTAATGAGCAGTTCTTC. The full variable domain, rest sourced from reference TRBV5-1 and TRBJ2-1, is KAGVTQTPRYLIKTRGQQVTLSCSPISGHRSVSWYQQTPGQGLQFLFEYFSETQRNKGNFPGRFSGRQFSNSRSEMNVSTLELGDSALYLCASSLEAPPNEQFFGPGTRLTVL.

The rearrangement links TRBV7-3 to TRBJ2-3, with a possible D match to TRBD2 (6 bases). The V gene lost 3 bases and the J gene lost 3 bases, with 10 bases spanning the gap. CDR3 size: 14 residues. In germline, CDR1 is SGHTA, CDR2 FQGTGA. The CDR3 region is CASSLGRGTDTQYF. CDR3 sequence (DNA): TGTGCCAGCAGCTTGGGACGGGGGACAGATACGCAGTATTTT.

CDR3 amino acids: CASSEEQLNYGYTF. As DNA, the CDR3 is TGTGCCAGCAGTGAGGAACAGTTGAACTATGGCTACACCTTC. The gene calls are TRBV2 and TRBJ1-2; D is uncertain. This CDR3 spans 14 amino acids. The germline V gene encodes CDR1 SNHLY and CDR2 FYNNEI. The V end was cut by 3 bases, the J end by 2 bases, with 10 bases between.

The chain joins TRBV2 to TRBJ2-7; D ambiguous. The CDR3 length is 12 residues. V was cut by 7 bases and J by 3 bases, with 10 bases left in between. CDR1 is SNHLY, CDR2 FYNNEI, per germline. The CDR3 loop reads CASTEQIYEQYV. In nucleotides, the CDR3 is TGTGCCAGCACGGAACAGATCTACGAGCAGTACGTC.

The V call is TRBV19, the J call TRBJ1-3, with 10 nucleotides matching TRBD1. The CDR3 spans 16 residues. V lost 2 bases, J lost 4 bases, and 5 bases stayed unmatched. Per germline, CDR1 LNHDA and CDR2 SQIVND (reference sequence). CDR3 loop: CASSIRTGGIGNTIYF. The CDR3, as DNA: TGTGCCAGTAGTATACGGACAGGGGGGATAGGAAACACCATATATTTT.

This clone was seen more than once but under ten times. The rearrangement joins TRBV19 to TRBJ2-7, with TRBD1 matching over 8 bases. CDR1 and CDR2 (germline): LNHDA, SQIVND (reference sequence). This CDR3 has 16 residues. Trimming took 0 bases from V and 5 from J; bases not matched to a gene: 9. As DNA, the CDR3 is TGTGCCAGTAGTATAGAGGGAACAGGGGGTATCCACGAGCAGTACTTC. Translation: CASSIEGTGGIHEQYF.

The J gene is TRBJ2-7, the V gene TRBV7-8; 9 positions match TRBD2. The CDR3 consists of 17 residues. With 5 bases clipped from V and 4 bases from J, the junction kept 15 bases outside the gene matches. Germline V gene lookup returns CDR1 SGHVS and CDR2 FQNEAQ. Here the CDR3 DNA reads TGTGCCAGCAGCACAGAGGGGCCTACTAGCGGGCCTTACGAGCAGTACGTC. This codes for CASSTEGPTSGPYEQYV.

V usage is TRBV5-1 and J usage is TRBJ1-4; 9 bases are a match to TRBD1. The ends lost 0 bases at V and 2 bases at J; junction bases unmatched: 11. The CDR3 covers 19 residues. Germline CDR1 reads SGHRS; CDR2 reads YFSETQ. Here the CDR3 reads CASSLVVGTGIDTNEKLFF. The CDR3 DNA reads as TGCGCCAGCAGCTTGGTGGTCGGGACAGGGATCGACACTAATGAAAAACTGTTTTTT.